This TCR beta chain was sequenced for a study of PD-L1 blockade in urothelial cancer. As for time point: peripheral blood 6 weeks after treatment start. The method was immunoSEQ multiplex PCR; TCRdb's version includes in-frame clones alone and lacks a portion of them. The sample contains about 48,000 clones, around 80% of which appear only once. This clone is a singleton in its sample. Germline values: CDR1 MGHRA, CDR2 YSYEKL. The CDR3 spans 17 residues. Trimming cost V 0 bases and J 2 bases, with 14 bases left between them. The sequencing used PBMCs, collected around atezolizumab (anti-PD-L1) treatment. The V call is TRBV4-1, the J call TRBJ1-3; D perhaps matches TRBD1 (5 bases). The source is a man in his 70s with urothelial cancer. CDR3: CASSQDRAGGAGNTIYF. The CDR3 nucleotides are TGCGCCAGCAGCCAAGATCGGGCGGGGGGGGCTGGAAACACCATATATTTT.